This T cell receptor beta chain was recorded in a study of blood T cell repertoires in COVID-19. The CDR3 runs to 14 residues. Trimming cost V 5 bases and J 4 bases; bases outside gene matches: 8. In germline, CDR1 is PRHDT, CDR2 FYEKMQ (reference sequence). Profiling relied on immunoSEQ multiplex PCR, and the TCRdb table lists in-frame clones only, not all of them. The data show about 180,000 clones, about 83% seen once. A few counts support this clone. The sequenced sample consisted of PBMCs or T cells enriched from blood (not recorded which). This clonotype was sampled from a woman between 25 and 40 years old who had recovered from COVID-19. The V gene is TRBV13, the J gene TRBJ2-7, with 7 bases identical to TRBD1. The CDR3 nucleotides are TGTGCCAGCAGCCCACGACAGGGTACGTACGAGCAGTACTTC. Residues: CASSPRQGTYEQYF.